These 27 T cell receptor beta chains came from one sample sequenced in a study of monozygotic twins with cystic fibrosis. Clones were sequenced by immunoSEQ multiplex PCR, and TCRdb holds only the in-frame ones, with some missing. The table includes about 9,600 clones, roughly nine tenths detected once. The sequenced sample consisted of blood. These receptors came from a boy younger than 10 with cystic fibrosis.

The rearrangement joins TRBV7-2 to TRBJ1-2; D is uncertain. Germline values: CDR1 SGHTA, CDR2 FQGNSA. CDR3 length equals 14 residues. CDR3 region: CASLRQASNYGYTF. Written as DNA, the CDR3 is TGTGCGAGTCTCCGGCAGGCTTCTAACTATGGCTACACCTTC.

This rearrangement joins TRBV20-1 to TRBJ2-5; D ambiguous. CDR1 and CDR2 (germline): DFQATT, SNEGSKA (reference sequence). The CDR3 has 11 amino acids. V was shortened by 6 bases and J by 3 bases, with 8 bases between the two germline ends. CDR3 protein: CSAIKEETQYF. The CDR3 DNA reads TGCAGTGCGATAAAAGAAGAGACCCAGTACTTC.

This sequence joins TRBV7-9 and TRBJ1-1; 8 bases agree with TRBD1. Trimming removed 0 bases from V and 5 bases from J; junction bases left unmatched: 5. CDR1 and CDR2 from the germline V gene are SEHNR and FQNEAQ (reference sequence). The CDR3 spans 15 residues. The DNA of the CDR3 is TGTGCCAGCAGCTTAGCAGGCAGGGGGCAGACTGAAGCTTTCTTT. Residues: CASSLAGRGQTEAFF.

The genes are TRBV4-3 and TRBJ1-1; D is unresolved. CDR3 size: 14 residues. Germline CDR1 reads LGHNA; CDR2 reads YSLEER. Trimming removed 1 base from V and 0 bases from J, with 6 bases in between. The CDR3 is CASSQALLNTEAFF. The CDR3 DNA is TGCGCCAGCAGCCAAGCCCTTCTGAACACTGAAGCTTTCTTT.

The J gene is TRBJ1-2, the V gene TRBV18, with D possibly TRBD1 on 5 matching bases. V dropped 2 bases and J dropped 6 bases, with 13 bases sitting between them. The CDR3 contains 14 residues. Germline CDR1 is KGHSH and CDR2 is LQKENI. Here the CDR3 reads CASSPTGPGDGYTF. The CDR3 DNA is TGTGCCAGCTCACCAACAGGACCCGGAGATGGCTACACCTTC.

V and J are TRBV7-2 and TRBJ1-1; D gene ambiguous. The V end lost 6 bases, the J end lost 6 bases, and 14 bases lay between the germline ends. Germline CDR1 reads SGHTA; CDR2 reads FQGNSA. The CDR3 loop spans 13 amino acids. The CDR3 DNA is TGTGCCAGCAGGTTCGAACCAAACTCTGAAGCTTTCTTT. Translated: CASRFEPNSEAFF.

The chain has TRBV5-6 and TRBJ2-3; D is uncertain. Trimming left V 0 bases short and J 4 bases short, with 0 bases between. The V gene's germline CDR1 is SGHDT and CDR2 YYEEEE. This CDR3 has 11 amino acids. CDR3 bases: TGTGCCAGCAGCTTGGCAGATACGCAGTATTTT. Translated, it gives CASSLADTQYF.

This clone came up a few times. The chain joins TRBV10-3 to TRBJ1-6; D uncertain. The length of the CDR3 is 13 residues. CDR1 is ENHRY and CDR2 is SYGVKD in the germline V gene. Trimming took off 1 base at V and 7 bases at J, with 5 bases between the two ends. The CDR3 DNA follows: TGTGCCATCAGTGAGTACCAAAATTCACCCCTCCACTTT. Translating gives CAISEYQNSPLHF.

The chain couples TRBV4-2 to TRBJ1-1; 7 nucleotides line up with TRBD1. CDR1 and CDR2 (germline): LGHNA, YNFKEQ. J lost 4 bases, V lost 5 bases, and 10 bases had no gene match. The CDR3 consists of 15 residues. The CDR3 protein is CASSIRGQKATEAFF. The CDR3 coding sequence is TGTGCCAGCAGCATCCGGGGACAGAAGGCCACTGAAGCTTTCTTT.

This clone was found once. The rearrangement joins TRBV7-2 to TRBJ1-1; D gene uncertain. Per the germline V gene, CDR1 is SGHTA and CDR2 is FQGNSA. Trimming shortened V by 1 base and J by 3 bases, and 15 bases separated the two germline ends. The CDR3 is 16 residues long. CDR3 sequence: CASSLGQTTRDTEAFF. The CDR3 DNA sequence: TGTGCCAGCAGCTTAGGGCAGACGACAAGGGACACTGAAGCTTTCTTT.

This clone was counted only a few times. This rearrangement joins TRBV4-2 to TRBJ2-7; 10 bases align to TRBD1. The length of the CDR3 is 16 residues. After removal of 2 bases from V and 2 bases from J, the junction contained 6 bases not matched to a gene. CDR1 LGHNA and CDR2 YNFKEQ come from the germline V gene. The CDR3 loop is CASSQPGGTGAYEQYF. For the CDR3, the DNA is TGTGCCAGCAGCCAACCCGGCGGGACAGGGGCCTACGAGCAGTACTTC.

This chain links TRBV29-1 with TRBJ1-5; possibly TRBD1 for D (5 bases). The ends were cut back, 4 bases at V and 5 bases at J, with 18 bases in the middle. Germline-derived CDR1 and CDR2 are SQVTM and ANQGSEA. This CDR3 contains 15 residues. The CDR3 region has the DNA TGCAGCGTTGTGTTTTCAGGGTGGGACGATCAGCCCCAGCATTTT. Translated, it gives CSVVFSGWDDQPQHF.

V and J are TRBV12-5 and TRBJ2-7; D ambiguous. Looked up from germline, CDR1 is LGHNT and CDR2 is FRNRAP. V gave up 1 base and J gave up 2 bases, with 12 bases separating them. The CDR3 consists of 15 residues. CDR3 sequence: CASGLATTATYEQYF. The CDR3 DNA reads as TGTGCTAGTGGTTTGGCTACGACGGCTACCTACGAGCAGTACTTC.

J is TRBJ2-2 and V is TRBV6-1, with a possible D match to TRBD1 (5 bases). Germline CDR1 reads MNHNS; CDR2 reads SASEGT. The V end lost 6 bases, the J end lost 4 bases, and 9 bases lay between the germline ends. CDR3 size: 13 residues. CDR3 bases: TGTGCCAGCAGCGACAGTAGCACCGGGGAGCTGTTTTTT. Amino acids: CASSDSSTGELFF.

The rearrangement joins TRBV2 to TRBJ1-4; a weak D match, TRBD1 (5 bases). Germline lookup yields CDR1 SNHLY and CDR2 FYNNEI. The CDR3 has 11 residues. Trimming took off 7 bases at V and 11 bases at J, with 11 bases between the two ends. The CDR3 spells CASIGQGKLFF. The CDR3 DNA reads as TGTGCCAGCATAGGGCAGGGTAAACTGTTTTTT. The variable domain in full, with the rest retrieved from reference TRBV2 and TRBJ1-4, is EPEVTQTPSHQVTQMGQEVILRCVPISNHLYFYWYRQILGQKVEFLVSFYNNEISEKSEIFDDQFSVERPDGSNFTLKIRSTKLEDSAMYFCASIGQGKLFFGSGTQLSVL.

J is TRBJ2-5 and V is TRBV7-6, with 16 positions matching TRBD2. V lost 3 bases to trimming and J lost 5 bases; unmatched junction nucleotides: 12. Germline V CDR1 and CDR2: SGHVS, FNYEAQ. There are 19 residues in the CDR3. The CDR3 bases are TGTGCCAGCAGCTTGACCGGGACTAGCGGGGGGGCCGTTGGGGAGACCCAGTACTTC. This sequence encodes CASSLTGTSGGAVGETQYF.

The V gene is TRBV9, the J gene TRBJ1-1; D is unclear. This CDR3 has 12 amino acids. CDR1 and CDR2 (germline): SGDLS, YYNGEE. With 4 bases removed from V and 4 bases from J, the gap between germline ends came to 8 bases. CDR3 protein: CASSRGLTEAFF. Here the CDR3 DNA reads TGTGCCAGCAGCCGAGGTCTCACTGAAGCTTTCTTT.

This chain connects TRBV6-5 to TRBJ1-4; D gene ambiguous. Trimming cost V 0 bases and J 8 bases, with 10 bases left between them. Germline values: CDR1 MNHEY, CDR2 SVGAGI. CDR3 length: 14 residues. In nucleotides, the CDR3 is TGTGCCAGCAGTTACTCGAATAACATCGAAAAACTGTTTTTT. Protein product: CASSYSNNIEKLFF.

The V and J genes are TRBV30 and TRBJ1-5, with D uncertain. Germline V gene lookup returns CDR1 GTSNPN and CDR2 SVGIG (reference sequence). The ends were cut back, 3 bases at V and 3 bases at J, with 18 bases in the middle. This CDR3 is 16 amino acids long. Written as DNA, the CDR3 is TGTGCCTGGAGGTCCCCGGTCGCTGAAGACAATCAGCCCCAGCATTTT. Encoded protein: CAWRSPVAEDNQPQHF.

V usage is TRBV27 and J usage is TRBJ1-6; D not certain. Trimming stripped 3 bases from V and 6 bases from J, with 6 bases between. Germline V lookup: CDR1 MNHEY, CDR2 SMNVEV (reference sequence). This CDR3 comprises 13 residues. The CDR3 protein is CASSFSINSPLHF. The CDR3 nucleotides read TGTGCCAGCAGTTTTTCGATTAATTCACCCCTCCACTTT.

This clone was counted a few times. The rearrangement links TRBV18 to TRBJ1-1; 7 bases map to TRBD1. With 3 bases clipped from V and 3 bases from J, the junction kept 1 base outside the gene matches. The CDR3 totals 13 residues. Germline CDR1 KGHSH, CDR2 LQKENI. Here the CDR3 DNA reads TGTGCCAGCTCACCCGGACAGGACACTGAAGCTTTCTTT. Residues: CASSPGQDTEAFF.

This sequence joins TRBV14 and TRBJ2-7; D uncertain. Per the germline V gene, CDR1 is SGHDN and CDR2 is FVKESK. The CDR3 contains 13 residues. With 1 base removed from V and 6 bases from J, the gap between germline ends came to 10 bases. The CDR3 nucleotides are TGTGCCAGCAGCCAAGGGTTAGGTTCCGAGCAGTACGTC. Amino acids: CASSQGLGSEQYV.

This chain connects TRBV7-8 to TRBJ2-3; possibly TRBD1 for D (8 bases). The germline CDR1 and CDR2 sequences are SGHVS and FQNEAQ. The CDR3 has 16 residues. V lost 5 bases to trimming and J lost 5 bases, with 20 bases between them. The CDR3 bases are TGTGCCAGCAGCACCTGGACAGGGAGGGTGGTAGATACGCAGTATTTT. This sequence encodes CASSTWTGRVVDTQYF.

J is TRBJ2-7 and V is TRBV7-4; D is undetermined. This CDR3 comprises 10 residues. Germline V gene lookup returns CDR1 SGHVT and CDR2 SQSDAQ. This CDR3 is CASSRCSGRV. The CDR3 DNA sequence: TGTGCCAGCAGTAGGTGCAGTGGAAGAGTC.

V gene TRBV7-8 combines with J gene TRBJ2-3, with TRBD2 matching over 8 bases. Germline V gene sequence: CDR1 SGHVS, CDR2 FQNEAQ. Trimming removed 1 base from V and 4 bases from J; junction bases left unmatched: 13. The CDR3 is 18 residues long. Written as DNA, the CDR3 is TGTGCCAGCAGCTTAGAAGGTGTACTAGCGGTAATCTCAGATACGCAGTATTTT. This codes for CASSLEGVLAVISDTQYF.

The V and J genes are TRBV7-2 and TRBJ2-7, with TRBD1 identical over 9 bases. Trimming took 5 bases from V and 6 from J; bases not matched to a gene: 5. CDR3 size: 13 residues. Germline V lookup: CDR1 SGHTA, CDR2 FQGNSA. CDR3 nucleotides: TGTGCCAGCAGCCAGGACAGGGGCTCCGAGCAGTACTTC. As protein: CASSQDRGSEQYF.

The chain is built from TRBV27 and TRBJ1-6; 7 positions agree with TRBD1. In germline, CDR1 is MNHEY, CDR2 SMNVEV (reference sequence). CDR3 length: 16 residues. V was pared by 3 bases and J by 10 bases, with 12 bases of the junction left unmatched. CDR3 region: CASSFFDRVGASPLHF. In DNA, the CDR3 is TGTGCCAGCAGTTTCTTTGACAGGGTGGGTGCGTCACCCCTCCACTTT.